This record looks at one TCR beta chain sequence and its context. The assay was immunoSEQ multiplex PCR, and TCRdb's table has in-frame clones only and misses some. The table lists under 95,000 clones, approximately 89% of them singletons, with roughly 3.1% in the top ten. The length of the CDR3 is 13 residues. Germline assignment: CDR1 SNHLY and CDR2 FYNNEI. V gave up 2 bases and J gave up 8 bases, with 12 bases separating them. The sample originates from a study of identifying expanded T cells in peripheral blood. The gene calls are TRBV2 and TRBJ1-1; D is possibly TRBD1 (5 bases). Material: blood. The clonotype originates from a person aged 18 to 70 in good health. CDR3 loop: CASSEFVQGEAFF. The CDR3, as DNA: TGTGCCAGCAGTGAATTCGTCCAGGGAGAAGCTTTCTTT.